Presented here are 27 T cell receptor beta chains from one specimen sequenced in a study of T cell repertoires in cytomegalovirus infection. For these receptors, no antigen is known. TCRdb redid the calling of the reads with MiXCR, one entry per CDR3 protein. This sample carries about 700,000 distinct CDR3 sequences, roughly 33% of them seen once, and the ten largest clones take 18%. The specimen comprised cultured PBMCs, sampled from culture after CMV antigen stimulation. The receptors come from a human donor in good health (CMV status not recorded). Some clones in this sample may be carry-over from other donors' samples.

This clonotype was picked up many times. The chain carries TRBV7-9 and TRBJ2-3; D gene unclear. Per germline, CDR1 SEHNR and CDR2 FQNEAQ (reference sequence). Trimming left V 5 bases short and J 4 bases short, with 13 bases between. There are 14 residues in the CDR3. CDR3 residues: CASSPPVDADTQYF. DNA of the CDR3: TGTGCCAGCAGCCCACCCGTCGATGCAGATACGCAGTATTTT.

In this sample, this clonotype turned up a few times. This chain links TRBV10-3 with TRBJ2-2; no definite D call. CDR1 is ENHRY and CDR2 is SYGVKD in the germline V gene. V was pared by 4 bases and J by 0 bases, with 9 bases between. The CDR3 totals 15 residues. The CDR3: CAISGLGTNTGELFF. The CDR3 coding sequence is TGTGCCATCAGTGGGCTGGGTACGAACACCGGGGAGCTGTTTTTT.

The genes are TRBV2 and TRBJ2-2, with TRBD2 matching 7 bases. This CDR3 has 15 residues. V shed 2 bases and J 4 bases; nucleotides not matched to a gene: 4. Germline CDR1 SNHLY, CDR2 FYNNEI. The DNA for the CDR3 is TGTGCCAGCAGTGAACGGCTAGCGGTCACCGGGGAGCTGTTTTTT. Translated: CASSERLAVTGELFF.

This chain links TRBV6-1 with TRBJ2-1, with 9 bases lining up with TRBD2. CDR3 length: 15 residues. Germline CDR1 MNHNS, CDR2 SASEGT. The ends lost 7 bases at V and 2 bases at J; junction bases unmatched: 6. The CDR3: CASTRLADTYNEQFF. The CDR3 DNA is TGTGCCAGCACTCGACTAGCGGACACCTACAATGAGCAGTTCTTC.

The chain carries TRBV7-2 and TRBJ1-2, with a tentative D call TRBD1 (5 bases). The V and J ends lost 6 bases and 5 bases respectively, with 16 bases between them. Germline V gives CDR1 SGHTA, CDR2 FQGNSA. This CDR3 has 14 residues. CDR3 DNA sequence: TGTGCCAGCAGGGGGCCTGAGGGTCTATATGGCTACACCTTC. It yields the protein CASRGPEGLYGYTF.

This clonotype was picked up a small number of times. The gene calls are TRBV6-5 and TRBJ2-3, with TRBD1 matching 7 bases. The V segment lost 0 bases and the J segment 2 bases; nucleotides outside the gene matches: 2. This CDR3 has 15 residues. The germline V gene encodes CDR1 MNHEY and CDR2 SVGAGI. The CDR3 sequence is CASSYSGTVTDTQYF. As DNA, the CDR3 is TGTGCCAGCAGTTACTCAGGGACAGTCACAGATACGCAGTATTTT.

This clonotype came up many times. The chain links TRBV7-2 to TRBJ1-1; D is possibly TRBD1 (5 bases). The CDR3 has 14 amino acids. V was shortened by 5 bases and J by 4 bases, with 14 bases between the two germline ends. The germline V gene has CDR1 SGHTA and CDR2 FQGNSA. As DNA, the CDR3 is TGTGCCAGCAGCCCCACTCAGGGAGTCACTGAAGCTTTCTTT. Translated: CASSPTQGVTEAFF.

The DNA of the CDR3 is TGCAGTGCTAGACATACAGGGGTCGCAGATACGCAGTATTTT. It codes for CSARHTGVADTQYF. This chain links TRBV20-1 with TRBJ2-3, with TRBD1 matching 7 bases. The CDR3 extends over 14 amino acids. CDR1 is DFQATT and CDR2 is SNEGSKA in the germline V gene (reference sequence). The trim removed 2 bases at V and 4 bases at J, leaving 6 bases unmatched.

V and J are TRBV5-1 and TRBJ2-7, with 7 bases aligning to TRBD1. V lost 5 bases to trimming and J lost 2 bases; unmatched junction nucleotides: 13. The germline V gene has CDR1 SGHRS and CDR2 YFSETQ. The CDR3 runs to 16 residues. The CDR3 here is CASRSGSTGLTYEQYF. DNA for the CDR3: TGCGCCAGCAGGTCGGGCTCGACAGGGCTGACCTACGAGCAGTACTTC.

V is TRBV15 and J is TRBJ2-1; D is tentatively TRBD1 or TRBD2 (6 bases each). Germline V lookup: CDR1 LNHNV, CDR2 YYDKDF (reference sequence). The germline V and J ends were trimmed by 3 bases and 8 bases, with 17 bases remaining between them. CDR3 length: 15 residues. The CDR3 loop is CATSSGGQVWDEQFF. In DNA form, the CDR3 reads TGTGCCACCAGCAGCGGGGGCCAAGTATGGGATGAGCAGTTCTTC.

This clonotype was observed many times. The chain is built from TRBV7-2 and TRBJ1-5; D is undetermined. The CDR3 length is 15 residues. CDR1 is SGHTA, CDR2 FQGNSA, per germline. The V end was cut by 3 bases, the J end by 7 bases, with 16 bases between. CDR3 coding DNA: TGTGCCAGCAGCTTGAGGAAGGGTTCGGAGCAGCCCCAGCATTTT. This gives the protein CASSLRKGSEQPQHF.

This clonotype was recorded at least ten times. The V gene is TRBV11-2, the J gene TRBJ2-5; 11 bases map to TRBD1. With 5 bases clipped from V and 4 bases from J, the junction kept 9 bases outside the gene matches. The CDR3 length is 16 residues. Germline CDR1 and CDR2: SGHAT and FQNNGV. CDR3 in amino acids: CASSVGTGGTRETQYF. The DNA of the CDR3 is TGTGCCAGCAGCGTCGGGACAGGGGGGACGCGAGAGACCCAGTACTTC.

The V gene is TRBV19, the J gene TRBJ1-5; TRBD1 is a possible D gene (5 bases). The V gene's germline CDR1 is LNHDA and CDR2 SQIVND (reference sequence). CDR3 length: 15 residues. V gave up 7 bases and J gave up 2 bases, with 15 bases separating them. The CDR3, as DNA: TGTGCCAGTACCATGGGGGGACGCCGCAATCAGCCCCAGCATTTT. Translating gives CASTMGGRRNQPQHF.

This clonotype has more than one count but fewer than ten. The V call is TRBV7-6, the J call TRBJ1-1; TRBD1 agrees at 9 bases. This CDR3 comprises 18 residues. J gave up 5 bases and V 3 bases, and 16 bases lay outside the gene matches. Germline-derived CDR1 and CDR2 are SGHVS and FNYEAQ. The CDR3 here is CASSFFIRGTGRDTEAFF. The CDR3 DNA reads TGTGCCAGCAGCTTTTTCATTCGCGGGACAGGGCGAGATACTGAAGCTTTCTTT. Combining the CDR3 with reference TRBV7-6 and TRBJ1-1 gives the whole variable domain GAGVSQSPRYKVTKRGQDVALRCDPISGHVSLYWYRQALGQGPEFLTYFNYEAQQDKSGLPNDRFSAERPEGSISTLTIQRTEQRDSAMYRCASSFFIRGTGRDTEAFFGQGTRLTVV.

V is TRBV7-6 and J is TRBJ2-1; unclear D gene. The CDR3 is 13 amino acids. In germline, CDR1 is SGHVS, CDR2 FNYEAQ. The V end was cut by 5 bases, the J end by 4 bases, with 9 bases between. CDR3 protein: CASSTRPYNEQFF. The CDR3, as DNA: TGTGCCAGCAGCACCCGACCGTACAATGAGCAGTTCTTC.

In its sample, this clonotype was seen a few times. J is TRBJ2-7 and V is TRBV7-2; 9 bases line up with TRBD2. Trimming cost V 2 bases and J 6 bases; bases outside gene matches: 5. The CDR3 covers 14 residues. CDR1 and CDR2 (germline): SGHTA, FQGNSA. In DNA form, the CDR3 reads TGTGCCAGCAGCTTATTTGGCGGGAGGGGCGAGCAGTACTTC. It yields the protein CASSLFGGRGEQYF. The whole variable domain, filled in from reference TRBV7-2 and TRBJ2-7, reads GAGVSQSPSNKVTEKGKDVELRCDPISGHTALYWYRQSLGQGLEFLIYFQGNSAPDKSGLPSDRFSAERTGGSVSTLTIQRTQQEDSAVYLCASSLFGGRGEQYFGPGTRLTVT.

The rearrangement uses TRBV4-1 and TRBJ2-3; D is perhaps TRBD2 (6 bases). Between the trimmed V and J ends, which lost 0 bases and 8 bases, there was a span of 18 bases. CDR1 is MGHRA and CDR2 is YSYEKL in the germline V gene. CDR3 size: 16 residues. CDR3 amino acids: CASSQDTRGIRVTQYF. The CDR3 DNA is TGCGCCAGCAGCCAAGATACCCGCGGGATTAGGGTTACGCAGTATTTT.

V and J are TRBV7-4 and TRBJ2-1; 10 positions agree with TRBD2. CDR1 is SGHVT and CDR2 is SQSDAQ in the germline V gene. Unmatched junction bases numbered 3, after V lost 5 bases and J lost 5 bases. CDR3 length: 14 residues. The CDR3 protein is CASSRSGGDNEQFF. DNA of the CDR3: TGTGCCAGCAGCCGGAGCGGGGGGGACAATGAGCAGTTCTTC. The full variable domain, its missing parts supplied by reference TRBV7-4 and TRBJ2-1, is GAGVSQSPRYKVAKRGRDVALRCDSISGHVTLYWYRQTLGQGSEVLTYSQSDAQRDKSGRPSGRFSAERPERSVSTLKIQRTEQGDSAVYLCASSRSGGDNEQFFGPGTRLTVL.

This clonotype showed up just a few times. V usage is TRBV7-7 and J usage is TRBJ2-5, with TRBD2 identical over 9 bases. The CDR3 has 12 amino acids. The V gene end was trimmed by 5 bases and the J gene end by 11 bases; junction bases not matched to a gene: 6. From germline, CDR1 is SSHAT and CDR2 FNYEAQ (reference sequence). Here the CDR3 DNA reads TGTGCCAGCAGCCCCGGGACTAGCCAGCAGTACTTC. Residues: CASSPGTSQQYF. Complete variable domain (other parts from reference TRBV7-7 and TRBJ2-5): GAGVSQSPRYKVTKRGQDVTLRCDPISSHATLYWYQQALGQGPEFLTYFNYEAQPDKSGLPSDRFSAERPEGSISTLTIQRTEQRDSAMYRCASSPGTSQQYFGPGTRLLVL.

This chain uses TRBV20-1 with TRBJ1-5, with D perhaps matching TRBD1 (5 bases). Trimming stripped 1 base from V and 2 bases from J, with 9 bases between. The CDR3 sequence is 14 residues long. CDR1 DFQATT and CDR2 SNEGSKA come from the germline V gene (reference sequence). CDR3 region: CSARVPGRNQPQHF. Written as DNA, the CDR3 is TGCAGTGCTAGAGTCCCGGGACGCAATCAGCCCCAGCATTTT.

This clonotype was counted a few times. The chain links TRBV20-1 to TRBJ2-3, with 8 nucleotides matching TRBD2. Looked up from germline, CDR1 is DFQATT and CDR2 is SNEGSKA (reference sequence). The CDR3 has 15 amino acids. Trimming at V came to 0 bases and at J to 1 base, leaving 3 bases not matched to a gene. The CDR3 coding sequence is TGCAGTGCTAGAGATGGACTAGCCGGCACAGATACGCAGTATTTT. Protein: CSARDGLAGTDTQYF.

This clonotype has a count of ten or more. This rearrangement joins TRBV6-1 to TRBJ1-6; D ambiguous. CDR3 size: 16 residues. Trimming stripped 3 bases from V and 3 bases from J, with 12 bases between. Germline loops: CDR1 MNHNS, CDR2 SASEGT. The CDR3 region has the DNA TGTGCCAGCAGTGAGCTCTGGGAACTCTATAATTCACCCCTCCACTTT. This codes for CASSELWELYNSPLHF.

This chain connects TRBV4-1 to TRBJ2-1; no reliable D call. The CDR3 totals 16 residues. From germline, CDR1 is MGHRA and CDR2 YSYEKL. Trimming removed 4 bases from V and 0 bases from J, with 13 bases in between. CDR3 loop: CASSLFGLSSYNEQFF. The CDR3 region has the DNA TGCGCCAGCAGCCTTTTCGGGCTGAGCTCCTACAATGAGCAGTTCTTC.

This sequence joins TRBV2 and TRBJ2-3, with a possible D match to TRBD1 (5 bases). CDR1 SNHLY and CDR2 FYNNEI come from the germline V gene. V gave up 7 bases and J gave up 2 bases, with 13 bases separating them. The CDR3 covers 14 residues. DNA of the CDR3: TGTGCCAGCAACCCACAGGTGACCACAGATACGCAGTATTTT. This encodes CASNPQVTTDTQYF. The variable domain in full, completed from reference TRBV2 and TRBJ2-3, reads EPEVTQTPSHQVTQMGQEVILRCVPISNHLYFYWYRQILGQKVEFLVSFYNNEISEKSEIFDDQFSVERPDGSNFTLKIRSTKLEDSAMYFCASNPQVTTDTQYFGPGTRLTVL.

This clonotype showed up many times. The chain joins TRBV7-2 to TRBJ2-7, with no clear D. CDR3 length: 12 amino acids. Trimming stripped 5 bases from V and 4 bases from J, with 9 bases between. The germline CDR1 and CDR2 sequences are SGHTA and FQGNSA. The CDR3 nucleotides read TGTGCCAGCAGCCGGCCCCTATACGAGCAGTACTTC. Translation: CASSRPLYEQYF.

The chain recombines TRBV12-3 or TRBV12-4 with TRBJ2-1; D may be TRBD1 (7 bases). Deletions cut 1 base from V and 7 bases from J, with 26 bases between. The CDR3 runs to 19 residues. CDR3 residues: CASSLGRGGTQGLWNEQFF. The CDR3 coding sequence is TGTGCCAGCAGTTTAGGTAGGGGAGGCACACAGGGGTTATGGAATGAGCAGTTCTTC.

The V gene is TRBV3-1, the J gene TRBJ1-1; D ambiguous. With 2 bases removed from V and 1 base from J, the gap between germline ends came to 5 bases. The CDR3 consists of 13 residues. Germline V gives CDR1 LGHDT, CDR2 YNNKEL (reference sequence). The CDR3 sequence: CASSQLGNTEAFF. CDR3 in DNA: TGTGCCAGCAGCCAATTGGGGAACACTGAAGCTTTCTTT.